These 27 T cell receptor beta chains originate from one sample sequenced in a study of shared clonotypes between healthy human individuals. Method: immunoSEQ multiplex PCR; TCRdb's copy keeps in-frame clones and lacks some. The sample comprises approximately 2,200,000 clones, approximately 94% of which are singletons, and approximately 1.7% rests with the top ten. Positively selected for CCR7, the CD45RO-negative cells used as naive CD8 cells excluded terminally differentiated effector memory CD45RA+ cells. The source material was naive CD8+ T cells from PBMCs. These receptors were collected from a man younger than 35 in good health. Some clones in this sample may be carry-over from other donors' samples.

V gene TRBV7-2 combines with J gene TRBJ2-7; 8 bases are a match to TRBD2. CDR3 size: 15 residues. The ends lost 5 bases at V and 0 bases at J; junction bases unmatched: 6. In germline, CDR1 is SGHTA, CDR2 FQGNSA. The CDR3 sequence: CASSDGRGFSYEQYF. In DNA, the CDR3 is TGTGCCAGCAGCGACGGGAGGGGTTTCTCCTACGAGCAGTACTTC.

The V gene is TRBV10-1, the J gene TRBJ2-1, with 7 bases aligning to TRBD1. The ends lost 7 bases at V and 9 bases at J; junction bases unmatched: 3. The CDR3 loop spans 11 amino acids. The germline V gene has CDR1 WNHNN and CDR2 SYGVQD (reference sequence). The CDR3 protein is CASKGAGEQFF. Here the CDR3 DNA reads TGCGCCAGCAAGGGGGCGGGTGAGCAGTTCTTC.

The genes are TRBV7-8 and TRBJ1-4; no clear D. V lost 4 bases and J lost 4, with 13 bases in between. Germline CDR1 is SGHVS and CDR2 is FQNEAQ. There are 15 residues in the CDR3. CDR3 DNA: TGTGCCAGCAGCTCCCGATCTAGTCGTAATGAAAAACTGTTTTTT. It specifies CASSSRSSRNEKLFF.

The CDR3 DNA reads as TGCGCCAGCAGTGAGTGGACTAGCGGACACAATGAGCAGTTCTTC. This gives the protein CASSEWTSGHNEQFF. The rearrangement links TRBV10-1 to TRBJ2-1, with 10 nucleotides matching TRBD2. The V and J ends lost 1 base and 5 bases, in that order; junction bases with no gene match: 2. CDR3 size: 15 residues. Germline loops: CDR1 WNHNN, CDR2 SYGVQD (reference sequence).

This clone was recorded only once. The chain joins TRBV7-9 to TRBJ2-6; 9 positions agree with TRBD1. This CDR3 is built from 16 residues. Unmatched junction bases numbered 4, after V lost 5 bases and J lost 2 bases. CDR1 is SEHNR and CDR2 is FQNEAQ in the germline V gene (reference sequence). CDR3 sequence (DNA): TGTGCCAGCAGCGCACGGACAGGGGCTGGGGCCAACGTCCTGACTTTC. Amino acids: CASSARTGAGANVLTF.

This chain connects TRBV27 to TRBJ2-7; D possibly corresponds to TRBD1 (6 bases). The V end lost 5 bases, the J end lost 3 bases, and 20 bases lay between the germline ends. The CDR3 runs 16 residues. Germline-derived CDR1 and CDR2 are MNHEY and SMNVEV (reference sequence). In nucleotides, the CDR3 is TGTGCCAGCAGTGCCACAGGGTACATAGGCAACTACGAGCAGTACTTC. It translates to CASSATGYIGNYEQYF.

The chain employs TRBV19 and TRBJ2-4, with D unresolved. The CDR3 length is 13 residues. The V end lost 5 bases, the J end lost 2 bases, and 7 bases lay between the germline ends. In germline, CDR1 is LNHDA, CDR2 SQIVND (reference sequence). The CDR3 loop is CASSDRTKNIQYF. The CDR3, as DNA: TGTGCCAGTAGTGACCGGACCAAAAACATTCAGTACTTC.

The chain joins TRBV2 to TRBJ2-5; D is possibly TRBD2 (5 bases). This CDR3 contains 15 residues. Germline CDR1 and CDR2: SNHLY and FYNNEI. The germline V and J ends were trimmed by 4 bases and 3 bases, with 15 bases remaining between them. The CDR3 DNA follows: TGTGCCAGCAGTGTTCTCCGGGTCGGGGAAGAGACCCAGTACTTC. Protein product: CASSVLRVGEETQYF.

This chain uses TRBV7-2 with TRBJ2-7, with a tentative D call TRBD2 (6 bases). The CDR3 is 14 amino acids. Deletions cut 2 bases from V and 7 bases from J, with 15 bases between. In germline, CDR1 is SGHTA, CDR2 FQGNSA. The CDR3: CASSLLEGRIEQYF. The CDR3 nucleotides are TGTGCCAGCAGCTTATTGGAGGGACGAATAGAGCAGTACTTC.

V is TRBV30 and J is TRBJ2-5; 7 nucleotides match TRBD2. Germline lookup yields CDR1 GTSNPN and CDR2 SVGIG (reference sequence). With V trimmed by 3 bases and J by 5 bases, 15 bases remained unmatched. The CDR3 has 16 amino acids. The CDR3 DNA follows: TGTGCCTGGAGACGTTTGGTAGCGGGCCCAAGGGAGACCCAGTACTTC. Translating it yields CAWRRLVAGPRETQYF.

This chain joins TRBV28 and TRBJ2-1; maybe TRBD2 (6 bases). The V gene lost 5 bases and the J gene lost 9 bases, with 8 bases spanning the gap. CDR3 length equals 11 residues. In germline, CDR1 is MDHEN, CDR2 SYDVKM. The CDR3 here is CASSQGGEQFF. In nucleotides, the CDR3 is TGTGCCAGCAGTCAGGGAGGTGAGCAGTTCTTC.

The chain combines TRBV10-1 with TRBJ2-3, with 10 bases aligning to TRBD2. Germline V CDR1 and CDR2: WNHNN, SYGVQD (reference sequence). This CDR3 contains 15 residues. V gave up 4 bases and J gave up 1 base; unmatched junction bases: 2. CDR3 protein: CASSGTSGRTDTQYF. The CDR3 DNA reads as TGCGCCAGCAGTGGGACTAGCGGTCGCACAGATACGCAGTATTTT.

This chain uses TRBV6-5 with TRBJ1-1; D is uncertain. The V end was cut by 8 bases, the J end by 1 base, with 8 bases between. This CDR3 comprises 12 residues. CDR1 is MNHEY and CDR2 is SVGAGI in the germline V gene. CDR3 DNA: TGTGCCAGCCATGGACGGAACACTGAAGCTTTCTTT. This gives the protein CASHGRNTEAFF.

The gene calls are TRBV27 and TRBJ2-1; 9 bases fit TRBD1. Looked up from germline, CDR1 is MNHEY and CDR2 is SMNVEV (reference sequence). With V trimmed by 6 bases and J by 7 bases, 10 bases remained unmatched. This CDR3 is 15 amino acids long. The CDR3 here is CASRNVGTGINEQFF. CDR3 DNA: TGTGCCAGCAGGAATGTTGGGACAGGGATAAATGAGCAGTTCTTC.

This chain links TRBV5-1 with TRBJ1-1; a possible D gene is TRBD1 (5 bases). Trimming removed 1 base from V and 4 bases from J, with 8 bases in between. The CDR3 is 13 amino acids. Germline V gives CDR1 SGHRS, CDR2 YFSETQ. The CDR3 loop reads CASSLYRSTEAFF. The CDR3, as DNA: TGCGCCAGCAGCTTGTACAGGAGCACTGAAGCTTTCTTT.

The rearrangement joins TRBV10-2 to TRBJ2-6, with a tentative D call TRBD2 (6 bases). The CDR3 is 16 residues long. Germline V gene data show CDR1 as WSHSY and CDR2 as SAAADI. V lost 2 bases and J 2 bases, leaving 10 bases between the germline ends. This chain's CDR3 is CASSEVPGAGANVLTF. The CDR3 DNA reads as TGCGCCAGCAGTGAGGTACCGGGGGCTGGGGCCAACGTCCTGACTTTC.

The chain is built from TRBV7-6 and TRBJ2-1; 11 bases map to TRBD2. Looked up from germline, CDR1 is SGHVS and CDR2 is FNYEAQ. CDR3 length: 17 amino acids. Unmatched junction bases numbered 14, after V lost 4 bases and J lost 9 bases. The CDR3 bases are TGTGCCAGCAGCTCATCCACACCTAGCGGGAGGTATAGTGAGCAGTTCTTC. Translated: CASSSSTPSGRYSEQFF. The whole variable domain, remainder taken from reference TRBV7-6 and TRBJ2-1, is GAGVSQSPRYKVTKRGQDVALRCDPISGHVSLYWYRQALGQGPEFLTYFNYEAQQDKSGLPNDRFSAERPEGSISTLTIQRTEQRDSAMYRCASSSSTPSGRYSEQFFGPGTRLTVL.

The V call is TRBV9, the J call TRBJ1-1, with D uncertain. V gave up 4 bases and J gave up 7 bases, with 20 bases separating them. The CDR3 has 15 residues. Germline loops: CDR1 SGDLS, CDR2 YYNGEE. CDR3: CASSPWTDPGYEAFF. The CDR3 nucleotides are TGTGCCAGCAGCCCCTGGACGGACCCCGGATATGAAGCTTTCTTT.

The chain uses TRBV4-2 and TRBJ2-5, with TRBD1 as a possible D gene (5 bases). CDR3 length: 16 residues. Germline V CDR1 and CDR2: LGHNA, YNFKEQ. The V gene lost 0 bases and the J gene lost 2 bases, with 13 bases spanning the gap. The CDR3 coding sequence is TGTGCCAGCAGCCAAGAAACAGGCACATTTCAAGAGACCCAGTACTTC. Protein product: CASSQETGTFQETQYF.

The chain couples TRBV5-4 to TRBJ1-1, with D uncertain. The CDR3 sequence is 12 residues long. CDR1 is SGHNT, CDR2 YYREEE, per germline (reference sequence). The V end lost 6 bases, the J end lost 1 base, and 7 bases lay between the germline ends. The CDR3 reads CASIGGNTEAFF. For the CDR3, the DNA is TGTGCCAGCATAGGCGGGAACACTGAAGCTTTCTTT.

The rearrangement joins TRBV7-9 to TRBJ2-3; perhaps TRBD2 as D (5 bases). The V end lost 4 bases, the J end lost 3 bases, and 17 bases lay between the germline ends. From germline, CDR1 is SEHNR and CDR2 FQNEAQ (reference sequence). The CDR3 extends over 16 amino acids. The CDR3 bases are TGTGCCAGCAGCTCTAGGAGCGGAGAATATACAGATACGCAGTATTTT. Translated: CASSSRSGEYTDTQYF. The full variable domain, completed using reference TRBV7-9 and TRBJ2-3, is DTGVSQNPRHKITKRGQNVTFRCDPISEHNRLYWYRQTLGQGPEFLTYFQNEAQLEKSRLLSDRFSAERPKGSFSTLEIQRTEQGDSAMYLCASSSRSGEYTDTQYFGPGTRLTVL.

V gene TRBV7-6 combines with J gene TRBJ1-1, with 7 nucleotides matching TRBD1. This CDR3 contains 14 residues. With V trimmed by 5 bases and J by 11 bases, 14 bases remained unmatched. The germline gives CDR1 SGHVS, CDR2 FNYEAQ. Written as DNA, the CDR3 is TGTGCCAGCAGCCCCAAAAAGGGGGCAGGAGGGGCTTTCTTT. Encoded protein: CASSPKKGAGGAFF. Complete variable domain (other parts from reference TRBV7-6 and TRBJ1-1): GAGVSQSPRYKVTKRGQDVALRCDPISGHVSLYWYRQALGQGPEFLTYFNYEAQQDKSGLPNDRFSAERPEGSISTLTIQRTEQRDSAMYRCASSPKKGAGGAFFGQGTRLTVV.

The chain is built from TRBV7-9 and TRBJ2-1, with D possibly TRBD1 on 5 matching bases. V dropped 5 bases and J dropped 8 bases, with 19 bases sitting between them. This CDR3 region has 15 residues. Germline CDR1 SEHNR, CDR2 FQNEAQ (reference sequence). The CDR3 DNA follows: TGTGCCAGCAGCAGGCCGATAGGGGTATCTCATGAGCAGTTCTTC. This sequence encodes CASSRPIGVSHEQFF. Together with reference TRBV7-9 and TRBJ2-1, the CDR3 gives the full variable domain: DTGVSQNPRHKITKRGQNVTFRCDPISEHNRLYWYRQTLGQGPEFLTYFQNEAQLEKSRLLSDRFSAERPKGSFSTLEIQRTEQGDSAMYLCASSRPIGVSHEQFFGPGTRLTVL.

The CDR3 protein is CAISESGAGLAATDTQYF. CDR3 nucleotides: TGTGCCATCAGTGAGTCGGGGGCCGGGCTAGCGGCCACAGATACGCAGTATTTT. The chain joins TRBV10-3 to TRBJ2-3, with D tentatively TRBD2 (7 bases). In germline, CDR1 is ENHRY, CDR2 SYGVKD. This CDR3 spans 18 amino acids. Deletions cut 0 bases from V and 2 bases from J, with 18 bases between.

The rearrangement uses TRBV6-1 and TRBJ2-1; perhaps TRBD2 as D (6 bases). Germline V gene sequence: CDR1 MNHNS, CDR2 SASEGT. CDR3 length equals 15 residues. Trimming took 5 bases from V and 0 from J, leaving 11 bases between them. CDR3 sequence reads: CASSLAVISYNEQFF. As DNA, the CDR3 is TGTGCCAGCAGTTTAGCGGTGATCTCCTACAATGAGCAGTTCTTC.

This chain connects TRBV4-1 to TRBJ2-1; D perhaps matches TRBD1 (6 bases). The CDR3 has 14 residues. The germline CDR1 and CDR2 sequences are MGHRA and YSYEKL. V lost 5 bases and J lost 4, with 12 bases in between. CDR3 sequence reads: CASSADRDYNEQFF. The CDR3 region has the DNA TGCGCCAGCAGCGCGGACAGAGATTACAATGAGCAGTTCTTC.

The chain is built from TRBV19 and TRBJ1-2; a weak D match, TRBD1 (5 bases). The CDR3 covers 12 residues. CDR1 and CDR2 from the germline V gene are LNHDA and SQIVND (reference sequence). V was clipped by 9 bases and J by 2 bases, with 10 bases between them. The CDR3 loop reads CASQDKNYGYTF. The CDR3 region has the DNA TGTGCCAGCCAGGACAAAAACTATGGCTACACCTTC.